These 7 T cell receptor beta chains originate from one sample sequenced in a study of blood T cell repertoires in COVID-19 (dated by TCRdb to about 2020). Library prep was done by the immunoSEQ multiplex PCR assay. Held by TCRdb, this immuneACCESS table contains in-frame sequences only and omits some clones. Under half of the omission traces to an unresolved V gene where checked; the cause of the rest is unknown. For this sample the table gives some 200,000 clones, of which roughly nine tenths were detected only once. The ten largest clones capture 3.1% of the sample. The source material was PBMCs or T cells enriched from blood (not recorded which). The source is a woman between 50 and 59 years old in a cohort exposed to, infected with or recovered from COVID-19 (not recorded which).

The chain joins TRBV19 to TRBJ1-3; D perhaps matches TRBD1 (5 bases). Trimming pared 5 bases from V and 6 bases from J, leaving 8 bases between. This CDR3 contains 12 residues. The germline V gene encodes CDR1 LNHDA and CDR2 SQIVND (reference sequence). The CDR3 DNA reads as TGTGCCAGTAGTGTGACAGCAAACACCATATATTTT. The encoded protein is CASSVTANTIYF.

The table lists this clone with a count of one. The rearrangement joins TRBV28 to TRBJ1-2; TRBD1 agrees at 9 bases. V lost 3 bases, J lost 6 bases, and 8 bases stayed unmatched. The germline CDR1 and CDR2 sequences are MDHEN and SYDVKM. This CDR3 has 15 residues. DNA of the CDR3: TGTGCCAGCAGTTTGCAACCGGGACAGGGTAATGGCTACACCTTC. Translated: CASSLQPGQGNGYTF.

The CDR3 spells CASSLGPSAATNEQFF. CDR3 nucleotide sequence: TGTGCCAGCAGCTTAGGTCCTAGCGCAGCGACCAATGAGCAGTTCTTC. The chain is built from TRBV7-2 and TRBJ2-1; possibly TRBD2 for D (6 bases). Trimming left V 1 base short and J 6 bases short, with 16 bases between. The CDR3 runs to 16 residues. Germline assignment: CDR1 SGHTA and CDR2 FQGNSA. Variable domain in full (rest from reference TRBV7-2 and TRBJ2-1): GAGVSQSPSNKVTEKGKDVELRCDPISGHTALYWYRQSLGQGLEFLIYFQGNSAPDKSGLPSDRFSAERTGGSVSTLTIQRTQQEDSAVYLCASSLGPSAATNEQFFGPGTRLTVL.

The chain employs TRBV28 and TRBJ1-4, with no clear D. Trimming stripped 3 bases from V and 2 bases from J, with 13 bases between. This CDR3 has 16 amino acids. Germline lookup yields CDR1 MDHEN and CDR2 SYDVKM. CDR3 nucleotide sequence: TGTGCCAGCAGTTTTTGGACGAGGACTACTAATGAAAAACTGTTTTTT. This codes for CASSFWTRTTNEKLFF.

The chain carries TRBV4-1 and TRBJ1-5, with TRBD1 matching over 9 bases. The CDR3 covers 16 residues. Germline lookup yields CDR1 MGHRA and CDR2 YSYEKL. The V segment lost 4 bases and the J segment 4 bases; nucleotides outside the gene matches: 8. CDR3 region: CASSLQDRGPNQPQHF. The CDR3 DNA reads as TGCGCCAGCAGCCTCCAGGACAGGGGCCCTAATCAGCCCCAGCATTTT.

The chain links TRBV30 to TRBJ1-5; a possible D gene is TRBD1 (6 bases). From germline, CDR1 is GTSNPN and CDR2 SVGIG (reference sequence). Between the trimmed V and J ends, which lost 5 bases and 3 bases, there was a span of 11 bases. This CDR3 has 13 residues. The CDR3 nucleotides read TGTGCCTGGGAAGGGGGGGTCAATCAGCCCCAGCATTTT. This codes for CAWEGGVNQPQHF.

The chain joins TRBV6-5 to TRBJ1-1, with a possible D match to TRBD1 (5 bases). The V and J ends lost 4 bases and 1 base respectively, with 13 bases between them. CDR1 is MNHEY, CDR2 SVGAGI, per germline. The CDR3 has 15 amino acids. This chain's CDR3 is CASSSLTGTNTEAFF. CDR3 sequence (DNA): TGTGCCAGCAGTTCACTCACAGGCACGAACACTGAAGCTTTCTTT.